This T cell receptor (beta chain) was retrieved from a study of blood T cell repertoires in COVID-19. Clones were sequenced by immunoSEQ multiplex PCR, and TCRdb holds only the in-frame ones, with some missing. The sample lists around 200,000 clones; around 85% were seen once. The CDR3 totals 15 residues. The junction had 6 bases not matched to a gene; V was cut back by 3 bases and J by 0 bases. Germline V gene data show CDR1 as DFQATT and CDR2 as SNEGSKA (reference sequence). The sequence was obtained from an elderly woman with acute or convalescent COVID-19. The rearrangement uses TRBV20-1 and TRBJ2-3, with 7 positions matching TRBD1. The sequenced sample consisted of peripheral blood. In DNA form, the CDR3 reads TGCAGTGCTAGTCAGGACAGGCCCAGCACAGATACGCAGTATTTT. Translated: CSASQDRPSTDTQYF.